This T cell receptor (beta chain) was captured by sequencing in a study of response to subunit inactivated influenza vaccine. This clonotype was seen only a few times. Its target is unknown. TCRdb reprocessed the RT-PCR reads with MiXCR, giving one entry per CDR3 protein. The sample lists roughly 540,000 distinct CDR3 sequences; under 25% were seen once. Trimming cost V 2 bases and J 4 bases, with 5 bases left between them. The CDR3 loop spans 12 amino acids. Germline CDR1 SEHNR, CDR2 FQNEAQ (reference sequence). General study findings and limits: Authors suggested each seasonal flu vaccination may recruit only limited numbers of new T cells.

These data were also reused for a study on T cells expressing NK-cell markers. From that paper: TCR beta libraries carry UMIs added by 5'RACE template switching. TCR beta repertoires came from sorted CD3+CD56+NKG2C+, CD3+CD56+NKG2C- and CD3+CD56-NKG2C+ T cells. These clonotypes additionally ranked first within the CD3+CD56-NKG2C+ fraction of a few donors. Whether expanded NKG2C-expressing T cell clones recognize HCMV is unknown.

This receptor was taken from a man aged 50 to 59 who received an inactivated influenza vaccine. The specimen was CD4+ T cells sorted from PBMCs, collected approximately 13 days after vaccination. The chain joins TRBV7-9 to TRBJ2-5; D is unclear. CDR3 coding DNA: TGTGCCAGCAGCTTAAATCGAGAGACCCAGTACTTC. It encodes CASSLNRETQYF.